This T cell receptor beta chain derives from a study of cytomegalovirus exposure and HLA in healthy donors. With 0 bases removed from V and 0 bases from J, the gap between germline ends came to 9 bases. There are 15 residues in the CDR3. CDR1 is GTSNPN and CDR2 is SVGIG in the germline V gene (reference sequence). Primers included in the PCR were 60 Vbeta and 13 Jbeta primers. The method was immunoSEQ multiplex PCR; TCRdb's version includes in-frame clones alone and lacks a portion of them. The table includes more than 150,000 clones, 80% detected once. The V and J genes are TRBV30 and TRBJ1-3; D is undetermined. Sample: PBMCs. The clonotype was recovered from a boy under 18 in good health and CMV-seronegative. The CDR3 region is CAWSVRLSSGNTIYF. CDR3 coding DNA: TGTGCCTGGAGTGTCCGGTTGAGCTCTGGAAACACCATATATTTT.